Sequencing of this T cell receptor (beta chain) was carried out in a study of cytomegalovirus exposure and HLA in healthy donors. Whole-study findings and limits: Across donors, most TCRs were seen rarely, yet some public ones were widespread. Roughly uniform sequencing depth across donors was assumed, possibly incorrectly. Among the sequence variants, a highly shared cluster was likely an artifact of sequencing.

The CDR3 loop spans 13 amino acids. Germline V gene data show CDR1 as ENHRY and CDR2 as SYGVKD. V dropped 4 bases and J dropped 4; count of bases not matched to a gene: 1. Notes on this clone: Its target is not known.

Primers included in the PCR were 60 Vbeta and 13 Jbeta primers. Sequenced by immunoSEQ multiplex PCR; TCRdb stores in-frame clones only, minus some. The sample includes roughly 62,000 clones, approximately 77% of them seen just once. The chain uses TRBV10-3 and TRBJ1-2; 9 bases align to TRBD1. The specimen was PBMCs. The receptor was derived from a woman between 40 and 50 years old in good health and CMV-seropositive. CDR3 protein: CAISADRGYGYTF. The CDR3 DNA is TGTGCCATCAGTGCGGACAGGGGCTATGGCTACACCTTC.